The 17 T cell receptor beta chains given below trace back to one sample, sequenced in a study of shared clonotypes between healthy human individuals. Clones were sequenced by immunoSEQ multiplex PCR, and TCRdb holds only the in-frame ones, with some missing. The sample contains 2.3 million or so clones, roughly 93% of which appear only once. Source material: naive CD4+ T cells from PBMCs. Subset given: CD45RA+ positively selected. The source of these receptors is a man between 18 and 35 years old in good health. Some clones in this sample may be carry-over from other donors' samples.

The rearrangement links TRBV6-5 to TRBJ2-7; D is possibly TRBD2 (5 bases). V was trimmed by 6 bases and J by 3 bases, leaving 15 bases between them. The germline V gene encodes CDR1 MNHEY and CDR2 SVGAGI. The CDR3 is 14 residues long. This CDR3 is CASRRVGWGYEQYF. The CDR3 region has the DNA TGTGCCAGCAGGCGGGTGGGTTGGGGCTACGAGCAGTACTTC.

V and J are TRBV5-8 and TRBJ1-5; the match to TRBD1 covers 7 bases. Germline V gene sequence: CDR1 SGHTS, CDR2 YDEGEE. The CDR3 is 15 amino acids. V gave up 3 bases and J gave up 6 bases; unmatched junction bases: 9. The CDR3 DNA reads TGTGCCAGCAGCTCACAGGGGATCGCCAGTCAGCCCCAGCATTTT. Its protein product is CASSSQGIASQPQHF.

J is TRBJ2-1 and V is TRBV5-4, with 11 nucleotides matching TRBD2. The CDR3 is made up of 17 amino acids. CDR1 is SGHNT and CDR2 is YYREEE in the germline V gene (reference sequence). After removal of 1 base from V and 7 bases from J, the junction contained 10 bases not matched to a gene. As DNA, the CDR3 is TGTGCCAGCAGCTTGTTTATTACTAGCGGGAGATATAATGAGCAGTTCTTC. This sequence encodes CASSLFITSGRYNEQFF.

The J gene is TRBJ2-7, the V gene TRBV11-2, with TRBD2 identical over 13 bases. V shed 6 bases, J shed 2 bases, and the junction held 1 base outside the gene matches. Germline V gives CDR1 SGHAT, CDR2 FQNNGV. The CDR3 is 14 residues long. The CDR3 loop is CASRGLAGAYEQYF. The CDR3 coding sequence is TGTGCCAGCAGAGGACTAGCGGGAGCCTACGAGCAGTACTTC.

The V gene is TRBV28, the J gene TRBJ1-4; D gene ambiguous. This CDR3 contains 15 residues. CDR1 MDHEN and CDR2 SYDVKM come from the germline V gene. Trimming shortened V by 3 bases and J by 7 bases, and 15 bases separated the two germline ends. The CDR3 DNA sequence: TGTGCCAGCAGTTTTGCCGGGGTAGGAAGTGAAAAACTGTTTTTT. It specifies CASSFAGVGSEKLFF.

The V gene is TRBV2, the J gene TRBJ2-4; 7 nucleotides line up with TRBD1. J gave up 8 bases and V 9 bases, and 7 bases lay outside the gene matches. The CDR3 covers 12 residues. Germline values: CDR1 SNHLY, CDR2 FYNNEI. CDR3 DNA sequence: TGTGCCAGACGACAGGGAAGTGACATTCAGTACTTC. This codes for CARRQGSDIQYF.

The chain employs TRBV30 and TRBJ1-3; no definite D call. The CDR3 loop spans 15 amino acids. V was clipped by 0 bases and J by 4 bases, with 13 bases between them. Germline CDR1 is GTSNPN and CDR2 is SVGIG (reference sequence). CDR3 coding DNA: TGTGCCTGGAGTGTACGCGCCTCGGGGGGAAACACCATATATTTT. Translation gives CAWSVRASGGNTIYF.

V and J are TRBV6-1 and TRBJ1-1, with D perhaps TRBD1 (5 bases). The CDR3 sequence is 13 residues long. CDR1 and CDR2 (germline): MNHNS, SASEGT. V was shortened by 7 bases and J by 4 bases, with 13 bases between the two germline ends. CDR3 loop: CASMEGLGTEAFF. The CDR3 bases are TGTGCCAGCATGGAGGGGTTGGGCACTGAAGCTTTCTTT.

For this clone: Other DNA sequences in this sample translate to the same CDR3. V usage is TRBV5-1 and J usage is TRBJ2-1, with D unclear. Germline CDR1 and CDR2: SGHRS and YFSETQ. The CDR3 has 14 amino acids. V lost 0 bases and J lost 4, with 8 bases in between. The CDR3 DNA reads TGCGCCAGCAGCTTGGAGGCAGCTTACAATGAGCAGTTCTTC. Amino acid sequence: CASSLEAAYNEQFF.

This rearrangement joins TRBV27 to TRBJ2-1, with TRBD2 identical over 8 bases. From germline, CDR1 is MNHEY and CDR2 SMNVEV (reference sequence). This CDR3 has 17 amino acids. V lost 3 bases to trimming and J lost 2 bases; unmatched junction nucleotides: 9. The CDR3 sequence: CASSFDLAGSTYNEQFF. The CDR3, as DNA: TGTGCCAGCAGTTTCGACTTAGCGGGATCTACCTACAATGAGCAGTTCTTC.

Note on this clone: In the same sample, other DNA sequences code for this CDR3. The gene calls are TRBV28 and TRBJ2-7; 8 nucleotides align to TRBD1. The CDR3 is 13 residues long. CDR1 and CDR2 from the germline V gene are MDHEN and SYDVKM. V lost 4 bases to trimming and J lost 4 bases; unmatched junction nucleotides: 3. CDR3 bases: TGTGCCAGCAGTTCTGGACAGGGATACGAGCAGTACTTC. It codes for CASSSGQGYEQYF.

DNA of the CDR3: TGCGCCAGCAGCCAGGGAACGGCCCCCACAGATACGCAGTATTTT. It codes for CASSQGTAPTDTQYF. The V and J genes are TRBV4-3 and TRBJ2-3; no reliable D call. From germline, CDR1 is LGHNA and CDR2 YSLEER. Trimming shortened V by 3 bases and J by 2 bases, and 12 bases separated the two germline ends. This CDR3 contains 15 residues.

The V and J genes are TRBV28 and TRBJ1-2; D call uncertain. V lost 5 bases, J lost 4 bases, and 14 bases lay in between. CDR3 length: 14 residues. Germline V gene sequence: CDR1 MDHEN, CDR2 SYDVKM. The DNA of the CDR3 is TGTGCCAGCAGTCTTCCCACGGAGAGCTATGGCTACACCTTC. Translated: CASSLPTESYGYTF.

The rearrangement links TRBV19 to TRBJ1-1; D remains ambiguous. Trimming stripped 3 bases from V and 6 bases from J, with 11 bases between. The germline gives CDR1 LNHDA, CDR2 SQIVND (reference sequence). The CDR3 is 13 amino acids. Here the CDR3 reads CASSIEARAEAFF. The DNA of the CDR3 is TGTGCCAGTAGTATTGAGGCAAGGGCTGAAGCTTTCTTT.

V is TRBV18 and J is TRBJ2-1, with 13 bases aligning to TRBD2. Germline V gene data show CDR1 as KGHSH and CDR2 as LQKENI. The CDR3 covers 16 residues. V trimming: 5 bases; J trimming: 7 bases; junction bases outside the gene matches: 8. The CDR3 region is CASSSWTSGSGNEQFF. The DNA of the CDR3 is TGTGCCAGCTCATCCTGGACTAGCGGGAGTGGAAATGAGCAGTTCTTC. The entire variable domain, with the rest obtained from reference TRBV18 and TRBJ2-1, is as follows: NAGVMQNPRHLVRRRGQEARLRCSPMKGHSHVYWYRQLPEEGLKFMVYLQKENIIDESGMPKERFSAEFPKEGPSILRIQQVVRGDSAAYFCASSSWTSGSGNEQFFGPGTRLTVL.

The genes are TRBV6-5 and TRBJ1-1; D is unresolved. The CDR3 consists of 13 residues. CDR1 MNHEY and CDR2 SVGAGI come from the germline V gene. V was clipped by 2 bases and J by 0 bases, with 4 bases between them. This CDR3 is CASSYNLNTEAFF. DNA of the CDR3: TGTGCCAGCAGTTACAACCTGAACACTGAAGCTTTCTTT.

J is TRBJ1-4 and V is TRBV6-6; D ambiguous. Germline loops: CDR1 MNHNY, CDR2 SVGAGI (reference sequence). The V end lost 2 bases, the J end lost 5 bases, and 6 bases lay between the germline ends. The CDR3 length is 13 residues. This CDR3 is CASSYAANEKLFF. The CDR3 coding sequence is TGTGCCAGCAGTTACGCGGCGAATGAAAAACTGTTTTTT.